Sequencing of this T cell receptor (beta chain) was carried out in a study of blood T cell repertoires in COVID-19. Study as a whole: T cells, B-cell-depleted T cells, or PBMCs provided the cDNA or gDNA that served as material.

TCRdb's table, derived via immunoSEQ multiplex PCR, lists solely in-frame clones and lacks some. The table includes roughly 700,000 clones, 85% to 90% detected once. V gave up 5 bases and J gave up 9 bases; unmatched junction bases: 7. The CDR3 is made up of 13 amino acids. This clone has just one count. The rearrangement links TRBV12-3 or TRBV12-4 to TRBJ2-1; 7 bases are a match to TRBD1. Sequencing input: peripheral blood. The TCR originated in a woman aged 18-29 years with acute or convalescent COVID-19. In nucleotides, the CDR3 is TGTGCCAGCAGTAATGACAGGGTCGGTGAGCAGTTCTTC. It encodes CASSNDRVGEQFF.